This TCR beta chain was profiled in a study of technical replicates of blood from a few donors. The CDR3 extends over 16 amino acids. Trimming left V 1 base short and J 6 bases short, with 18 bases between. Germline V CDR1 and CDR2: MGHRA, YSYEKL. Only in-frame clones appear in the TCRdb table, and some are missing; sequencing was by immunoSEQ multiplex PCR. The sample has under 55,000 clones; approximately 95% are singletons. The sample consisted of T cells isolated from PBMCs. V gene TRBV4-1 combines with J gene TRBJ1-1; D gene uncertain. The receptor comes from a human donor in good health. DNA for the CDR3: TGCGCCAGCAGCCAAGTGCAGGAGGGCGCGAGTTCTGAAGCTTTCTTT. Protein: CASSQVQEGASSEAFF.